The rows below give T cell receptor beta chains drawn from one sample of a study of T cell responses to AZD1222 COVID-19 vaccine. The repertoire was sequenced with immunoSEQ multiplex PCR; TCRdb's copy has only in-frame clones and lacks some. Of nearly 200,000 clones listed, approximately 93% are singletons. Sequences were derived from peripheral blood, sampled 28 days after the second AZD1222 dose. These receptor sequences come from an adult who received the AZD1222 COVID-19 vaccine. Both conserved end residues are part of each CDR3. Each record gives: D gene, clone size, J gene, V gene, CDR3 protein, CDR3 DNA. D genes are given only for firm matches. Expanded clones get a size class; other rows say once, few or many, or leave the size out.

NA,NA,TRBJ1-2,TRBV13,CASSLGDTYGYTF,TGTGCCAGCAGCTTAGGGGACACGTATGGCTACACCTTC
TRBD2,NA,TRBJ2-3,TRBV6-4,CASSERGDPDTQYF,TGTGCCAGCAGCGAGCGGGGGGATCCAGATACGCAGTATTTT
NA,once,TRBJ2-1,TRBV6-5,CASSRRGRSYNEQFF,TGTGCCAGCAGTCGCCGGGGGAGGTCCTACAATGAGCAGTTCTTC
NA,NA,TRBJ1-3,TRBV6-5,CASRRLLSGNTIYF,TGTGCCAGCCGGCGGCTCCTCTCTGGAAACACCATATATTTT
NA,NA,TRBJ1-4,TRBV11-2,CASSQSKEKLFF,TGTGCCAGCAGCCAATCTAAAGAAAAACTGTTTTTT
TRBD1,NA,TRBJ1-3,TRBV28,CASSSDRSRPGNTIYF,TGTGCCAGCAGTTCGGACAGGTCTAGGCCTGGAAACACCATATATTTT
TRBD2,NA,TRBJ2-3,TRBV29-1,CSSRGRGGSKKGTDTQYF,TGCAGCTCCCGAGGGCGGGGGGGATCAAAAAAAGGGACAGATACGCAGTATTTT
NA,NA,TRBJ1-1,TRBV12-3/TRBV12-4,CASSLDVGLAFF,TGTGCCAGCAGTTTGGACGTGGGTCTAGCTTTCTTT
TRBD1,NA,TRBJ2-2,TRBV9,CASSPADRVNTGELFF,TGTGCCAGCAGCCCGGCGGACAGGGTGAACACCGGGGAGCTGTTTTTT
TRBD1,NA,TRBJ1-5,TRBV28,CASRRDRGPYQPQHF,TGTGCCAGCAGGAGGGACAGGGGCCCCTATCAGCCCCAGCATTTT
TRBD1,NA,TRBJ1-5,TRBV7-6,CASSPDRGWNQPQHF,TGTGCCAGCAGCCCGGACAGGGGGTGGAATCAGCCCCAGCATTTT
NA,NA,TRBJ2-7,TRBV14,CASSQDSGPRYEQYF,TGTGCCAGCAGCCAAGATTCGGGGCCCCGGTACGAGCAGTACTTC
NA,NA,TRBJ2-3,TRBV7-3,CAPRTATDTQYF,TGTGCCCCCAGGACAGCCACAGATACGCAGTATTTT
TRBD2,NA,TRBJ2-1,TRBV3-1/TRBV3-2,CASSLWASGGNEQFF,TGTGCCAGCAGCTTATGGGCTAGCGGGGGGAATGAGCAGTTCTTC
NA,NA,TRBJ1-1,TRBV5-5,CASSFEMTGGTNTEAFF,TGTGCCAGCAGCTTCGAAATGACCGGGGGCACGAACACTGAAGCTTTCTTT
NA,NA,TRBJ2-3,TRBV15,CATSRVSADTQYF,TGTGCCACCAGCAGAGTTAGCGCAGATACGCAGTATTTT
NA,few,TRBJ2-5,TRBV7-6,CASSFPPRTGGLQETQYF,TGTGCCAGCAGCTTCCCCCCCAGGACGGGGGGCCTTCAAGAGACCCAGTACTTC
TRBD1,NA,TRBJ2-3,TRBV6-4,CASTRTGQSTDTQYF,TGTGCCAGCACTCGGACAGGGCAAAGCACAGATACGCAGTATTTT
TRBD1,NA,TRBJ1-2,TRBV5-1,CASSIGQGAETF,TGCGCCAGCAGCATTGGGCAGGGGGCGGAAACCTTC
TRBD1,NA,TRBJ1-1,TRBV5-4,CASSFPDRATEAFF,TGTGCCAGCAGCTTCCCCGACAGGGCGACTGAAGCTTTCTTT
TRBD2,NA,TRBJ2-3,TRBV28,CASSPSGLGTDTQYF,TGTGCCAGCTCACCCTCGGGACTAGGCACAGATACGCAGTATTTT
NA,NA,TRBJ1-5,TRBV2,CASHKAGLSNQPQHF,TGTGCCAGCCATAAGGCAGGACTTTCCAATCAGCCCCAGCATTTT
NA,NA,TRBJ2-7,TRBV12-5,CASGLGTPYEQYF,TGTGCTAGTGGTTTGGGGACGCCCTACGAGCAGTACTTC
TRBD1,NA,TRBJ1-6,TRBV28,CASSPTGGGTYNSPLHF,TGTGCCAGCAGTCCGACAGGGGGCGGCACCTATAATTCACCCCTCCACTTT
NA,NA,TRBJ1-2,TRBV16,CASSQNSGHLNYGYTF,TGTGCCAGCAGCCAGAACTCGGGACACCTTAACTATGGCTACACCTTC
TRBD1,NA,TRBJ1-2,TRBV19,CASSAPGQGDYGYTF,TGTGCCAGTAGTGCGCCGGGACAGGGGGACTATGGCTACACCTTC
TRBD1,NA,TRBJ1-6,TRBV5-5,CASTLGPTGVGSPLHF,TGTGCCAGCACCCTCGGTCCCACAGGGGTAGGTTCACCCCTCCACTTT